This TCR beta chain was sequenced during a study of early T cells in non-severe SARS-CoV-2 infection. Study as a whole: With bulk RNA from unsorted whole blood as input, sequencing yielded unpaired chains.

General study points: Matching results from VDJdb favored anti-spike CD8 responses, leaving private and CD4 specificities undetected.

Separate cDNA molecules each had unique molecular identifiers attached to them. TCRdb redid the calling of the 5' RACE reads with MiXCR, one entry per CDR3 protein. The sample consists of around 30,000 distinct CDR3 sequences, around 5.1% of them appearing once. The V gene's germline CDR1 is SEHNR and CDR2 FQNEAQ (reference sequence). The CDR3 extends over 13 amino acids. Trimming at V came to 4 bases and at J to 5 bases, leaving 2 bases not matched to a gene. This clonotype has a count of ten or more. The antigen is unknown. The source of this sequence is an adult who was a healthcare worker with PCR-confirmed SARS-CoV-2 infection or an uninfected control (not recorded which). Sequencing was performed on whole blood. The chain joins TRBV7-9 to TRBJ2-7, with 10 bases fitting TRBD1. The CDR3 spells CASSSDRGNEQYF. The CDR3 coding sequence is TGTGCCAGCAGCTCGGACAGGGGGAACGAGCAGTACTTC.